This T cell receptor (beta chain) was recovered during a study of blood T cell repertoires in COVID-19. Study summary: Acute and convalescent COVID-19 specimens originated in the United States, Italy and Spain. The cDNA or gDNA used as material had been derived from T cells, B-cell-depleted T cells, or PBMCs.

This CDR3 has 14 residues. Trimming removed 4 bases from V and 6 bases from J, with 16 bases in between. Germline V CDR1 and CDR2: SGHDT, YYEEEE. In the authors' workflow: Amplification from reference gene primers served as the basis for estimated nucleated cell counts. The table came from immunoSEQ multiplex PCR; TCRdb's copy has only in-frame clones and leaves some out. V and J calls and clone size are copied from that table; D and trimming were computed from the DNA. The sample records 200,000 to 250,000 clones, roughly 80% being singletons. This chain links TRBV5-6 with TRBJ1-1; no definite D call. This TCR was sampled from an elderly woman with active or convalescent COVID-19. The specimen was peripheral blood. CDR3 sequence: CASSLGLSRAEAFF. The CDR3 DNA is TGTGCCAGCAGCCTAGGACTGAGCCGAGCTGAAGCTTTCTTT.